This T cell receptor (beta chain) appears in the sequencing data of a study of shared clonotypes between healthy human individuals. Using immunoSEQ multiplex PCR, the repertoire was profiled, and TCRdb retains in-frame clones only, with some absent. The data show over 1.5 million clones, approximately 98% seen once. Study results and caveats: Against clonotypes common to all four donors, non-shared ones had lower generation probabilities. The authors expected sequencing depth to affect clonotype sharing among donors.

As regards this clone: Its matching antigen is unknown.

The material sequenced was naive CD4+ T cells sorted from blood. Subset reported: CD45RA+ positively selected. This TCR came from a young man in good health.

The CDR3 loop is CASSRSPGLAGTGELFF. In DNA, the CDR3 is TGTGCCAGCAGCAGATCCCCGGGACTAGCGGGCACCGGGGAGCTGTTTTTT. This chain uses TRBV14 with TRBJ2-2; 12 bases map to TRBD2. This CDR3 is built from 17 residues. Trimming at V came to 5 bases and at J to 4 bases, leaving 8 bases not matched to a gene. Germline V CDR1 and CDR2: SGHDN, FVKESK.